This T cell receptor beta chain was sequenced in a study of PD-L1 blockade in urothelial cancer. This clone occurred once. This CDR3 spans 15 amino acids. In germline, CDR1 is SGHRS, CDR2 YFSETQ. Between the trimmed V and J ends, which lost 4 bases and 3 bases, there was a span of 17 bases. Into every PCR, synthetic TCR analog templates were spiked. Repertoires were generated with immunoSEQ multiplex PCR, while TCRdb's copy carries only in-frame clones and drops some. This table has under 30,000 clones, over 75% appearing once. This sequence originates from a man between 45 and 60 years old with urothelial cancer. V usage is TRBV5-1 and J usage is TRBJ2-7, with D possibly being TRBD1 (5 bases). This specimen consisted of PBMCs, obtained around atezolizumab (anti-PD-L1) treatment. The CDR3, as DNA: TGCGCCAGCAGCCAAAGGCTGGGGCAGTTCTACGAGCAGTACTTC. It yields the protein CASSQRLGQFYEQYF. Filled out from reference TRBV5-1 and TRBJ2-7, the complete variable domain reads KAGVTQTPRYLIKTRGQQVTLSCSPISGHRSVSWYQQTPGQGLQFLFEYFSETQRNKGNFPGRFSGRQFSNSRSEMNVSTLELGDSALYLCASSQRLGQFYEQYFGPGTRLTVT.